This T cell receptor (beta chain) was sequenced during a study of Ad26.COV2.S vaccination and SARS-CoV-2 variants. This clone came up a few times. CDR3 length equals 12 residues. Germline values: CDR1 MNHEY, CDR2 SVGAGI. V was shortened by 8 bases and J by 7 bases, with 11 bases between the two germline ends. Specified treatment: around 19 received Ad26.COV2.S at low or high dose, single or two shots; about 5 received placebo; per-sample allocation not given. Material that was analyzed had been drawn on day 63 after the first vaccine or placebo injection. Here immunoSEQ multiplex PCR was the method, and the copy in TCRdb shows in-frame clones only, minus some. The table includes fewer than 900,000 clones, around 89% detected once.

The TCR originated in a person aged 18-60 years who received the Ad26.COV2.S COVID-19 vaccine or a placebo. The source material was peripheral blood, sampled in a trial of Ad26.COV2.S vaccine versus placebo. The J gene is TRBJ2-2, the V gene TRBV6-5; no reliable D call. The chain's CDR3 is CASLGGIGELFF. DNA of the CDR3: TGTGCCAGCCTTGGCGGTATCGGGGAGCTGTTTTTT.